This T cell receptor beta chain emerged from a study of beta chain features in type 1 diabetes. Germline V lookup: CDR1 MDHEN, CDR2 SYDVKM. Trimming took 3 bases from V and 4 from J; bases not matched to a gene: 7. This CDR3 region has 15 residues. This clone has only a few counts. What was sequenced were expressed TCRB transcripts, since all of the isolated RNA had been reverse transcribed. Sequencing used immunoSEQ multiplex PCR; TCRdb keeps in-frame clones, though not all of them. Counted here are some 180,000 clones, about 13% occurring once; the ten biggest clones make up approximately 0.62%. The source is a woman younger than 35 in good health. V gene TRBV28 combines with J gene TRBJ2-5; TRBD2 aligns across 8 bases. Sequencing used central memory CD4+ T cells from blood. CDR3 sequence reads: CASSFRAGGRETQYF. CDR3 nucleotides: TGTGCCAGCAGTTTTCGGGCGGGAGGCCGAGAGACCCAGTACTTC.